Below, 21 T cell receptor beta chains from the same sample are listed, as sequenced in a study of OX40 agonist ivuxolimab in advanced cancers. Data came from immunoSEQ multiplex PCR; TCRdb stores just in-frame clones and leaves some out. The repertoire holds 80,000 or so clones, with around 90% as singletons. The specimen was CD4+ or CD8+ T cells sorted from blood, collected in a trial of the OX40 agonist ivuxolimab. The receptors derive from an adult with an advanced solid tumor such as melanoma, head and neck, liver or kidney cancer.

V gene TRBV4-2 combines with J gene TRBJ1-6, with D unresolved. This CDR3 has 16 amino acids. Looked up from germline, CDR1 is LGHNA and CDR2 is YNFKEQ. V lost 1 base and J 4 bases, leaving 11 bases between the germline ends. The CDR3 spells CASSQVQQLYNSPLHF. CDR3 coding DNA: TGTGCCAGCAGCCAAGTTCAACAGTTGTATAATTCACCCCTCCACTTT.

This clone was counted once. The CDR3 DNA follows: TGCGCCAGCAGCCAAGATGAAGGGCAGGGGCGAAACATTCAGTACTTC. Its translation is CASSQDEGQGRNIQYF. The chain is built from TRBV4-1 and TRBJ2-4, with D possibly being TRBD1 (6 bases). CDR1 is MGHRA, CDR2 YSYEKL, per germline. Trimming cost V 0 bases and J 6 bases, with 15 bases left between them. This CDR3 comprises 16 residues.

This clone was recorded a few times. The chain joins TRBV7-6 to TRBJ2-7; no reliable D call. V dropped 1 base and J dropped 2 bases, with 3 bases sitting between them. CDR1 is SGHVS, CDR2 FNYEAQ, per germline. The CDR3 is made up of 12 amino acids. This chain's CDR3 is CASSLVPYEQYF. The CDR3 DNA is TGTGCCAGCAGCTTAGTCCCCTACGAGCAGTACTTC. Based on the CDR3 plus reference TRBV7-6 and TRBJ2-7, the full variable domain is GAGVSQSPRYKVTKRGQDVALRCDPISGHVSLYWYRQALGQGPEFLTYFNYEAQQDKSGLPNDRFSAERPEGSISTLTIQRTEQRDSAMYRCASSLVPYEQYFGPGTRLTVT.

The CDR3 protein is CASSQEVRVGNTIYF. In DNA form, the CDR3 reads TGCGCCAGCAGCCAAGAGGTGCGGGTAGGAAACACCATATATTTT. The chain combines TRBV4-1 with TRBJ1-3, with D hard to call. This CDR3 has 15 amino acids. The ends were cut back, 0 bases at V and 4 bases at J, with 10 bases in the middle. The V gene's germline CDR1 is MGHRA and CDR2 YSYEKL.

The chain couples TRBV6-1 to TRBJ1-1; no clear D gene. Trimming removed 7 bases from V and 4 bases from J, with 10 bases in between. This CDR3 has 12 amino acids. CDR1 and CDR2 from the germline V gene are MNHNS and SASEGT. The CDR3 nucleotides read TGTGCCAGCACGTTTGAGGGCACTGAAGCTTTCTTT. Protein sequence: CASTFEGTEAFF.

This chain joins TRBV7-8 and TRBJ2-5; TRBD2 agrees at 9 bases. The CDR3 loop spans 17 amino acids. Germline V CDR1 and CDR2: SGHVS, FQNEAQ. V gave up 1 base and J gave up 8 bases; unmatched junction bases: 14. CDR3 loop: CASSLVGSTSGLGTQYF. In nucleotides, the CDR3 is TGTGCCAGCAGCTTAGTAGGATCCACTAGCGGGCTTGGAACCCAGTACTTC.

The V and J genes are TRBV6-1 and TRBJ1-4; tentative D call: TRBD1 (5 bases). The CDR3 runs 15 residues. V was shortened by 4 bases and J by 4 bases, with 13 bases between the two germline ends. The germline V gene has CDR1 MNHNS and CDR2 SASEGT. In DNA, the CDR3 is TGTGCCAGCAGTGTAGCAGGGCAGCTTAATGAAAAACTGTTTTTT. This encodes CASSVAGQLNEKLFF.

In nucleotides, the CDR3 is TGTGCCATCAAGAACCGGGACACATGGGGGGATACGCAGTATTTT. This encodes CAIKNRDTWGDTQYF. The V and J genes are TRBV10-3 and TRBJ2-3; D possibly corresponds to TRBD1 (6 bases). In germline, CDR1 is ENHRY, CDR2 SYGVKD. This CDR3 is 15 amino acids long. Trimming cost V 7 bases and J 6 bases, with 20 bases left between them.

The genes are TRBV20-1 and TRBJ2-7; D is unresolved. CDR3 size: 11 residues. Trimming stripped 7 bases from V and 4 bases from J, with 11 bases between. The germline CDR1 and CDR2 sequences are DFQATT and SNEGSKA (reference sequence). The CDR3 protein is CSGGAGYEQYF. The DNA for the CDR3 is TGCAGTGGCGGAGCCGGATACGAGCAGTACTTC.

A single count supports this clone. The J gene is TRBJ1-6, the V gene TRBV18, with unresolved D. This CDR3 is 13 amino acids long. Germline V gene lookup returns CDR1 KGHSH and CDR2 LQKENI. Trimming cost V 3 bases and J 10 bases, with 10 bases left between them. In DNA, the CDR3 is TGTGCCAGCTCACCCGGCCCCGCCTCACCCCTCCACTTT. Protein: CASSPGPASPLHF. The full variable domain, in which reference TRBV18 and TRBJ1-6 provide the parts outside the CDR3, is NAGVMQNPRHLVRRRGQEARLRCSPMKGHSHVYWYRQLPEEGLKFMVYLQKENIIDESGMPKERFSAEFPKEGPSILRIQQVVRGDSAAYFCASSPGPASPLHFGNGTRLTVT.

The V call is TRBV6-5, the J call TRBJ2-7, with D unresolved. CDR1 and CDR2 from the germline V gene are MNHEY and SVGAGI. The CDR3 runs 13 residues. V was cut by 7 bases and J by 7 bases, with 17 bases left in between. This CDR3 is CASKVKGMGEQYF. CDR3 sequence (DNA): TGTGCCAGCAAGGTGAAAGGGATGGGTGAGCAGTACTTC.

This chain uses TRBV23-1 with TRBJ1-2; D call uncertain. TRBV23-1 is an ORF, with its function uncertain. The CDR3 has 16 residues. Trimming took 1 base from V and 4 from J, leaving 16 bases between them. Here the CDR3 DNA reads TGCGCCAGCAGTCAATTCCAGGACGAGGGAGGCTATGGCTACACCTTC. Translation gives CASSQFQDEGGYGYTF.

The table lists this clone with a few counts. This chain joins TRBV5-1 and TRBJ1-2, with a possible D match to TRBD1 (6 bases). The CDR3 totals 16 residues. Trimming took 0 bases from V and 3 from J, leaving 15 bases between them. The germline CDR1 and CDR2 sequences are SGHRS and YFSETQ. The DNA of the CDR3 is TGCGCCAGCAGCTTGGGTCCCTTGGGGGGCGACTATGGCTACACCTTC. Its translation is CASSLGPLGGDYGYTF. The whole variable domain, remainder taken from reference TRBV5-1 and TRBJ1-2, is KAGVTQTPRYLIKTRGQQVTLSCSPISGHRSVSWYQQTPGQGLQFLFEYFSETQRNKGNFPGRFSGRQFSNSRSEMNVSTLELGDSALYLCASSLGPLGGDYGYTFGSGTRLTVV.

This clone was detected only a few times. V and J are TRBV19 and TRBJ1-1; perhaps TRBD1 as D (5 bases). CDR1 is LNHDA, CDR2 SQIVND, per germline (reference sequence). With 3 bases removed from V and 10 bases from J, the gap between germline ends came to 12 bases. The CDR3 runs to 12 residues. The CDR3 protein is CASSMDQRGAFF. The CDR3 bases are TGTGCCAGTAGTATGGATCAAAGGGGAGCTTTCTTT.

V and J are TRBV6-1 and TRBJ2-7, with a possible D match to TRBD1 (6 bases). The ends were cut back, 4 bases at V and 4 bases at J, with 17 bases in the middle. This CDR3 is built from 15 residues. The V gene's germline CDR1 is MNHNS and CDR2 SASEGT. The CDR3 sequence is CASSGGPGDVYEQYF. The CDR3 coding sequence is TGTGCCAGCAGTGGAGGACCAGGGGATGTTTACGAGCAGTACTTC.

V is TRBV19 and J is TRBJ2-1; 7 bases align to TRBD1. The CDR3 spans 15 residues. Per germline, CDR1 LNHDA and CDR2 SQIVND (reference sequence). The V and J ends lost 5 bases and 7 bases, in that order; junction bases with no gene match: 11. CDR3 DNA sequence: TGTGCCAGTAGTCTTAAGACAGGGATGGTGAATGAGCAGTTCTTC. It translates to CASSLKTGMVNEQFF.

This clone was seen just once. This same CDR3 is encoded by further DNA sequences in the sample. The CDR3 DNA follows: TGCGCCAGCAGCCGTGGGACTAGCGGGAGGGAGACCCAGTACTTC. Protein sequence: CASSRGTSGRETQYF. V is TRBV5-1 and J is TRBJ2-5, with 15 nucleotides matching TRBD2. Trimming at V came to 4 bases and at J to 5 bases, leaving 3 bases not matched to a gene. Germline CDR1 is SGHRS and CDR2 is YFSETQ. The CDR3 spans 15 residues.

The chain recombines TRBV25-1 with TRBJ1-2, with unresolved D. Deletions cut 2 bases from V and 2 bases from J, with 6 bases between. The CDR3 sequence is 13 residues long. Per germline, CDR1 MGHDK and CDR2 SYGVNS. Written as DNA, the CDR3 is TGTGCCAGCAGTGAACGCCGGAACTATGGCTACACCTTC. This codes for CASSERRNYGYTF.

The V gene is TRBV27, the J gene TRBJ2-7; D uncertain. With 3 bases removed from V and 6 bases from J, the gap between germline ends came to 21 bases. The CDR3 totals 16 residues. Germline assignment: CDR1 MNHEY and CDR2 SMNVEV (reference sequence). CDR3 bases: TGTGCCAGCAGTTTCGAAGGTTCCCCAACGTCGAGCGAGCAGTACTTC. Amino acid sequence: CASSFEGSPTSSEQYF.

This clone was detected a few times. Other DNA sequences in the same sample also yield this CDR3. This CDR3 is CSVRTGGNYGYTF. The DNA for the CDR3 is TGCAGCGTTCGGACAGGGGGCAACTATGGCTACACCTTC. The V and J genes are TRBV29-1 and TRBJ1-2; 11 bases align to TRBD1. From germline, CDR1 is SQVTM and CDR2 ANQGSEA. V shed 5 bases, J shed 2 bases, and the junction held 1 base outside the gene matches. The CDR3 extends over 13 amino acids.

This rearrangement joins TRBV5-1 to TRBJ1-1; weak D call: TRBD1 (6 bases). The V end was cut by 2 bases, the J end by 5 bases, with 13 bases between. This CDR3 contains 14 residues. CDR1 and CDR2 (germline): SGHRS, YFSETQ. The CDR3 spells CASSFPGAETEAFF. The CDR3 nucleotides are TGCGCCAGCAGCTTTCCAGGGGCCGAGACTGAAGCTTTCTTT.